This entry lists 25 T cell receptor beta chains sequenced from one sample in a study of T cell repertoires in cytomegalovirus infection. TCRdb reprocessed the reads via MiXCR and lists one record per CDR3 protein. The sample consists of a few hundred thousand distinct CDR3 sequences, 17% of them appearing once. Sequenced material: PBMCs. The source of these receptors is a human donor in good health (CMV status not recorded). Some clones in this sample may be carry-over from other donors' samples.

A remark on this clonotype: This may be a read error: a much more frequent sequence differs by one nucleotide. The chain carries TRBV20-1 and TRBJ2-1; TRBD2 matches at 9 bases. CDR1 DFQATT and CDR2 SNEGSKA come from the germline V gene (reference sequence). The CDR3 is made up of 13 amino acids. CDR3 amino acids: CSGGGGAYDEQFF. The CDR3 nucleotides read TGCAGTGGCGGCGGGGGGGCCTACGATGAGCAGTTCTTC.

This clonotype was recorded many times. The CDR3 here is CASSSSRVPDTQYF. The CDR3 nucleotides read TGTGCCAGCAGTTCGTCCAGGGTCCCAGATACGCAGTATTTT. V gene TRBV7-2 combines with J gene TRBJ2-3; maybe TRBD1 (5 bases). Trimming left V 6 bases short and J 4 bases short, with 14 bases between. In germline, CDR1 is SGHTA, CDR2 FQGNSA. CDR3 size: 14 residues.

This clonotype was detected ten times or more. The rearrangement uses TRBV15 and TRBJ1-5, with D uncertain. V gave up 4 bases and J gave up 7 bases, with 14 bases separating them. CDR1 LNHNV and CDR2 YYDKDF come from the germline V gene (reference sequence). The CDR3 sequence is 14 residues long. This CDR3 reads CATSIRVTGQPQHF. As DNA, the CDR3 is TGTGCCACCAGCATACGGGTGACGGGGCAGCCCCAGCATTTT. The entire variable domain, with the rest obtained from reference TRBV15 and TRBJ1-5, is as follows: DAMVIQNPRYQVTQFGKPVTLSCSQTLNHNVMYWYQQKSSQAPKLLFHYYDKDFNNEADTPDNFQSRRPNTSFCFLDIRSPGLGDTAMYLCATSIRVTGQPQHFGDGTRLSIL.

This clonotype was observed a few times. The chain uses TRBV10-3 and TRBJ1-1; possibly TRBD1 for D (5 bases). The CDR3 runs 13 residues. Deletions cut 3 bases from V and 3 bases from J, with 8 bases between. Germline values: CDR1 ENHRY, CDR2 SYGVKD. As DNA, the CDR3 is TGTGCCATCAGTGAACTGGGGGACACTGAAGCTTTCTTT. It encodes CAISELGDTEAFF.

V usage is TRBV19 and J usage is TRBJ2-5; 11 bases line up with TRBD2. V shed 3 bases and J 2 bases; nucleotides not matched to a gene: 5. From germline, CDR1 is LNHDA and CDR2 SQIVND (reference sequence). CDR3 size: 16 residues. The CDR3 loop is CASSINSGGGQETQYF. The CDR3 DNA sequence: TGTGCCAGTAGTATTAATAGCGGGGGGGGACAAGAGACCCAGTACTTC.

Note on this clonotype: The junction differs from germline at one of its ends, possibly a read error. The chain combines TRBV6-6 with TRBJ1-5; perhaps TRBD1 as D (5 bases). The CDR3 extends over 15 amino acids. CDR1 and CDR2 (germline): MNHNY, SVGAGI (reference sequence). CDR3 nucleotide sequence: TGTACCAGCAGTTACGGGGCACAGCACAATCAGCCCCAGCATTTT. Amino acid sequence: CTSSYGAQHNQPQHF.

This clonotype was detected ten times or more. The V call is TRBV11-2, the J call TRBJ2-1; possibly TRBD1 or TRBD2 for D (5 bases each). Germline-derived CDR1 and CDR2 are SGHAT and FQNNGV. The CDR3 loop spans 15 amino acids. The V gene lost 5 bases and the J gene lost 7 bases, with 18 bases spanning the gap. In nucleotides, the CDR3 is TGTGCCAGCAGCCCCGAAATGACCTGGGGGAATGAGCAGTTCTTC. It codes for CASSPEMTWGNEQFF.

This clonotype turned up a few times. V and J are TRBV7-2 and TRBJ2-3, with D perhaps matching TRBD1 (6 bases). This CDR3 comprises 13 residues. The V and J ends lost 4 bases and 13 bases respectively, with 18 bases between them. Germline CDR1 and CDR2: SGHTA and FQGNSA. The CDR3 bases are TGTGCCAGCAGCTACACCAGACAGGACCCTAAGTATTTT. This codes for CASSYTRQDPKYF. Combining the CDR3 with reference TRBV7-2 and TRBJ2-3 gives the whole variable domain GAGVSQSPSNKVTEKGKDVELRCDPISGHTALYWYRQSLGQGLEFLIYFQGNSAPDKSGLPSDRFSAERTGGSVSTLTIQRTQQEDSAVYLCASSYTRQDPKYFGPGTRLTVL.

This clonotype was picked up many times. The chain is built from TRBV27 and TRBJ2-6; D call uncertain. The CDR3 has 16 residues. Germline CDR1 and CDR2: MNHEY and SMNVEV (reference sequence). V was trimmed by 8 bases and J by 0 bases, leaving 14 bases between them. The CDR3 region has the DNA TGTGCCAGCGCCTTATACATAAGCTCTGGGGCCAACGTCCTGACTTTC. It codes for CASALYISSGANVLTF.

This clonotype was recorded many times. The chain uses TRBV7-8 and TRBJ2-5, with D possibly called TRBD1 or TRBD2 (6 bases each). The CDR3 sequence is 15 residues long. From germline, CDR1 is SGHVS and CDR2 FQNEAQ. The V end was cut by 5 bases, the J end by 3 bases, with 16 bases between. The DNA of the CDR3 is TGTGCCAGCAGCGTACCGGGGGCTAGGGAAGAGACCCAGTACTTC. Translated, it gives CASSVPGAREETQYF. The full variable domain, completed using reference TRBV7-8 and TRBJ2-5, is GAGVSQSPRYKVAKRGQDVALRCDPISGHVSLFWYQQALGQGPEFLTYFQNEAQLDKSGLPSDRFFAERPEGSVSTLKIQRTQQEDSAVYLCASSVPGAREETQYFGPGTRLLVL.

The chain has TRBV28 and TRBJ2-3; D might be TRBD1 (5 bases). V gave up 7 bases and J gave up 1 base, with 15 bases separating them. This CDR3 has 15 amino acids. Germline loops: CDR1 MDHEN, CDR2 SYDVKM. CDR3 in amino acids: CASNPGQWGTDTQYF. The DNA for the CDR3 is TGTGCCAGCAATCCAGGACAATGGGGCACAGATACGCAGTATTTT.

This clonotype was seen repeatedly, ten times or more. The gene calls are TRBV7-2 and TRBJ1-1; D may be TRBD1 (5 bases). Germline-derived CDR1 and CDR2 are SGHTA and FQGNSA. With 5 bases removed from V and 1 base from J, the gap between germline ends came to 17 bases. The CDR3 extends over 16 amino acids. CDR3: CASSAGGRGTNTEAFF. As DNA, the CDR3 is TGTGCCAGCAGCGCCGGGGGAAGGGGAACGAACACTGAAGCTTTCTTT.

To note about this clonotype: A read error may be the cause here, since a much bigger clone is one base away. The chain links TRBV7-2 to TRBJ2-5; 9 bases match TRBD1. V lost 1 base and J lost 7; bases outside the gene matches: 4. Germline CDR1 and CDR2: SGHTA and FQGNSA. This CDR3 has 14 amino acids. DNA of the CDR3: TGTGCCAGCAGCTTAGACAGGGGGCGCGGGACCCAGTACTTC. This translates into CASSLDRGRGTQYF.

This clonotype occurred a few times. This chain joins TRBV12-3 or TRBV12-4 and TRBJ2-1, with 9 positions matching TRBD1. Trimming cost V 4 bases and J 2 bases; bases outside gene matches: 3. The CDR3 length is 15 residues. The CDR3: CASSSTGGTYNEQFF. The CDR3, as DNA: TGTGCCAGCAGTTCAACAGGGGGCACCTACAATGAGCAGTTCTTC.

The chain's CDR3 is CSARGGRGGELFF. CDR3 coding DNA: TGCAGTGCTAGGGGGGGGAGGGGGGGTGAACTGTTTTTT. This rearrangement joins TRBV20-1 to TRBJ1-4; tentatively, D is TRBD1 (6 bases). The germline V gene encodes CDR1 DFQATT and CDR2 SNEGSKA (reference sequence). The V end lost 3 bases, the J end lost 12 bases, and 17 bases lay between the germline ends. CDR3 size: 13 residues.

This clonotype has ten or more counts. The CDR3 DNA reads as TGTGCCAGCAGCTTAGTTAGTTTACTAGCGGGCGGGGCGCAGTATTTT. Protein sequence: CASSLVSLLAGGAQYF. The chain employs TRBV7-2 and TRBJ2-3, with TRBD2 matching over 9 bases. Trimming removed 1 base from V and 10 bases from J; junction bases left unmatched: 12. This CDR3 has 16 amino acids. The germline gives CDR1 SGHTA, CDR2 FQGNSA.

This clonotype was detected many times. The genes are TRBV20-1 and TRBJ1-5; 8 bases are a match to TRBD1. Germline V lookup: CDR1 DFQATT, CDR2 SNEGSKA (reference sequence). V was clipped by 3 bases and J by 2 bases; unmatched bases: 6. There are 15 residues in the CDR3. In DNA, the CDR3 is TGCAGTGCTAGCCAAGGGACAGGCGGCAATCAGCCCCAGCATTTT. Its protein product is CSASQGTGGNQPQHF.

J is TRBJ2-3 and V is TRBV7-2, with TRBD2 identical over 7 bases. Germline-derived CDR1 and CDR2 are SGHTA and FQGNSA. CDR3 size: 16 residues. V shed 5 bases, J shed 4 bases, and the junction held 12 bases outside the gene matches. The CDR3 is CASSLRGLAEADTQYF. The CDR3 DNA sequence: TGTGCCAGCAGCCTGAGGGGTCTAGCGGAGGCAGATACGCAGTATTTT.

V is TRBV4-1 and J is TRBJ1-2, with D unclear. The CDR3 runs 17 residues. V was trimmed by 1 base and J by 6 bases, leaving 21 bases between them. Germline loops: CDR1 MGHRA, CDR2 YSYEKL. The CDR3 DNA reads as TGCGCCAGCAGCCAAGCTTATTCCCCCCGGACTAGGAATGGCTACACCTTC. Residues: CASSQAYSPRTRNGYTF.

This clonotype came up many times. The chain links TRBV7-2 to TRBJ2-5; D possibly corresponds to TRBD1 (5 bases). Germline V gives CDR1 SGHTA, CDR2 FQGNSA. Trimming removed 5 bases at V and 0 bases at J, with 7 bases between. This CDR3 contains 13 residues. CDR3 in DNA: TGTGCCAGCAGCATGACAGACCAAGAGACCCAGTACTTC. The encoded protein is CASSMTDQETQYF.

The J gene is TRBJ1-5, the V gene TRBV19; no clear D gene. The germline V and J ends were trimmed by 5 bases and 5 bases, with 10 bases remaining between them. There are 13 residues in the CDR3. Germline V gene lookup returns CDR1 LNHDA and CDR2 SQIVND (reference sequence). CDR3 protein: CASSLREDQPQHF. As DNA, the CDR3 is TGTGCCAGTAGTTTAAGGGAGGATCAGCCCCAGCATTTT.

The rearrangement uses TRBV20-1 and TRBJ2-7; possibly TRBD1 for D (5 bases). The CDR3 has 13 amino acids. The germline V gene has CDR1 DFQATT and CDR2 SNEGSKA (reference sequence). CDR3 in DNA: TGCAGGCCCGGACAAACGAGCTCCTACGAGCAGTACTTC. Translated: CRPGQTSSYEQYF.

A remark on this clonotype: An end of the junction does not agree with germline; a read error may underlie this. The chain couples TRBV5-3 to TRBJ2-1, with TRBD2 as a possible D gene (5 bases). TRBV5-3 is treated as an ORF (open reading frame) with a function not yet certain. The CDR3 sequence is 13 residues long. CDR3: CASSSRAWNEQFF. The CDR3 bases are TGTGCCAGCAGCTCGCGGGCCTGGAATGAGCAGTTCTTC.

The CDR3, as DNA: TGTGCCAGCAGCTCATTAGCGGGGGGCTCCTACAATGAGCAGTTCTTC. This encodes CASSSLAGGSYNEQFF. The genes are TRBV3-1 and TRBJ2-1; 10 positions agree with TRBD2. CDR3 length: 16 amino acids. CDR1 LGHDT and CDR2 YNNKEL come from the germline V gene (reference sequence). The trim removed 5 bases at V and 0 bases at J, leaving 4 bases unmatched.

The rearrangement links TRBV20-1 to TRBJ1-5, with D perhaps TRBD1 (6 bases). Per the germline V gene, CDR1 is DFQATT and CDR2 is SNEGSKA (reference sequence). V lost 0 bases and J lost 5, with 20 bases in between. The CDR3 runs to 17 residues. The CDR3 spells CSARDETGPINDQPQHF. In DNA form, the CDR3 reads TGCAGTGCTAGAGATGAGACAGGCCCAATTAACGATCAGCCCCAGCATTTT.